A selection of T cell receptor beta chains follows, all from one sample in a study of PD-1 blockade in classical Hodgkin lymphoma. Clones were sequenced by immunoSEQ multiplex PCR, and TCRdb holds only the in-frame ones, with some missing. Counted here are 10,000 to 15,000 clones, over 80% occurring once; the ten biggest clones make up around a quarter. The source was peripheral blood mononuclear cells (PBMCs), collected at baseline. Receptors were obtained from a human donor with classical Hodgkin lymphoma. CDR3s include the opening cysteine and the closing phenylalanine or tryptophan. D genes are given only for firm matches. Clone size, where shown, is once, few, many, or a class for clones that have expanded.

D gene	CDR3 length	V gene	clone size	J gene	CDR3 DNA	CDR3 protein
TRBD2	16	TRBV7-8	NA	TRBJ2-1	TGTGCCAGCAGCTTAGAGGGCGGGAGATCGTACAATGAGCAGTTCTTC	CASSLEGGRSYNEQFF
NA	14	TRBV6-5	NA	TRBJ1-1	TGTGCCAGCAGTTACTACTCCGGGACATTTGAAGCTTTCTTT	CASSYYSGTFEAFF
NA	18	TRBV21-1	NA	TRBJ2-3	TGTGCCAGCAGCAAAGCTTGGGGGACGCGGTCTAGCACAGATACGCAGTATTTT	CASSKAWGTRSSTDTQYF
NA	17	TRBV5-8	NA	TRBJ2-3	TGTGCCAGCATGATACGTCTAGTGTCTACGTCGACAGATACGCAGTATTTT	CASMIRLVSTSTDTQYF
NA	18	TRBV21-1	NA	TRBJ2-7	TGTGCCAGCAGCGACCCGCCTAGCCGGGACACGAGCTCCTACGAGCAGTACTTC	CASSDPPSRDTSSYEQYF
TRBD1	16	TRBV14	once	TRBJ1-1	TGTGCCAGCAGCCAGCGGACAGGGGGCAAGAACACTGAAGCTTTCTTT	CASSQRTGGKNTEAFF
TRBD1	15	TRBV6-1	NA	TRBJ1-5	TGTGCCAGCAGTGGGGGGACAGGGGGTATTCAGCCCCAGCATTTT	CASSGGTGGIQPQHF
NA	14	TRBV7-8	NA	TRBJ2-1	TGTGCCAGCAGCTTAGCCCGTTCCTACAATGAGCAGTTCTTC	CASSLARSYNEQFF
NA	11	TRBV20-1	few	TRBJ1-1	TGCAGTGCTCAGGGACCGCCGGGAGCTTTCTTT	CSAQGPPGAFF
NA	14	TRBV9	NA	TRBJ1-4	TGTGCCAGCAGCGAGGGCCCGGGGAATGAAAAACTGTTTTTT	CASSEGPGNEKLFF
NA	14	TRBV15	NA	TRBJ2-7	TGTGCCACCAGCAGAGATCAGGCAGACAACGAGCAGTACTTC	CATSRDQADNEQYF
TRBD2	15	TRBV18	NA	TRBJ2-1	TGTGCCAGCTCGCCGACTAGCGGGCCAGACAATGAGCAGTTCTTC	CASSPTSGPDNEQFF
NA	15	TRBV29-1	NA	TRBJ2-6	TGCAGCGTTGAAGATCGAGGCTCTGGGGCCAACGTCCTGACTTTC	CSVEDRGSGANVLTF
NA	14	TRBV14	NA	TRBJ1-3	TGTGCCAGCAGCCAAGGGTCCTCTGGAAACACCATATATTTT	CASSQGSSGNTIYF
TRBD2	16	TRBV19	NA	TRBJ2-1	TGTGCCAGTAGTACGAGAGCGGGAGTAGTGTACAATGAGCAGTTCTTC	CASSTRAGVVYNEQFF
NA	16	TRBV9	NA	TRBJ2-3	TGTGCCAGCAGCCAGAGGTTTCGGACAGACACAGATACGCAGTATTTT	CASSQRFRTDTDTQYF
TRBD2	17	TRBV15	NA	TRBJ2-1	TGTGCCACCAGCAGGAACTTTGGTAGCGGGGTATCGCATGAGCAGTTCTTC	CATSRNFGSGVSHEQFF
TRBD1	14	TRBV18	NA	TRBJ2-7	TGTGCCAGCTCACCACCCGGACAGGACTACGAGCAGTACTTC	CASSPPGQDYEQYF
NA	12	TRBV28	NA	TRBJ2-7	TGTGCCAGCAGTTTAGCCGGGGCCGAGCAGTACTTC	CASSLAGAEQYF
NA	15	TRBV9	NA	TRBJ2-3	TGTGCCAGCAGCGTAGCGGCAGGGAATGAAGATACGCAGTATTTT	CASSVAAGNEDTQYF
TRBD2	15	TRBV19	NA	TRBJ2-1	TGTGCCAGTAGTCCCCCAGCGGGAGGTTACAATGAGCAGTTCTTC	CASSPPAGGYNEQFF
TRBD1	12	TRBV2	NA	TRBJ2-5	TGTGCCAGGAGGGACAGGGGAGAGACCCAGTACTTC	CARRDRGETQYF
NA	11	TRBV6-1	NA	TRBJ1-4	TGTGCCACAGGGGCTAATGAAAAACTGTTTTTT	CATGANEKLFF
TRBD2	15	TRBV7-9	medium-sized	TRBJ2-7	TGTGCCAGCAGCTTCCGGGACTACGGCGGCTACGAGCAGTACTTC	CASSFRDYGGYEQYF
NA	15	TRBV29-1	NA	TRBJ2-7	TGCAGCGTTGAAAGGGGGAGGGGCAGCTCCTACGAGCAGTACTTC	CSVERGRGSSYEQYF
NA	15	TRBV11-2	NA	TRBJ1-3	TGTGCCAGCAGCTTAGGTGGTGTTTATGGAAACACCATATATTTT	CASSLGGVYGNTIYF
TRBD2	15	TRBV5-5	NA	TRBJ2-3	TGTGCCAGCATCTCGTACGGACTAGCGGGAGATACGCAGTATTTT	CASISYGLAGDTQYF
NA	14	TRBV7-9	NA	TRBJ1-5	TGTGCCAGCAGCCCAGAGGGCAGCGGTCAGCCCCAGCATTTT	CASSPEGSGQPQHF
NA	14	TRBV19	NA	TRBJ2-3	TGTGCCAGTAGTAAGGACACTAGCACAGATACGCAGTATTTT	CASSKDTSTDTQYF